Listed here are 6 T cell receptor beta chains from one sample, sequenced in a study of T cell responses to AZD1222 COVID-19 vaccine. Here immunoSEQ multiplex PCR was the method, and the copy in TCRdb shows in-frame clones only, minus some. The sample lists approximately 150,000 clones; approximately 85% were seen once. This specimen was peripheral blood, taken 28 days after the second dose of the MenACWY control vaccine. The receptors shown here come from an adult who received the MenACWY meningococcal vaccine as a control.

The chain carries TRBV19 and TRBJ2-7; perhaps TRBD2 as D (7 bases). Germline V CDR1 and CDR2: LNHDA, SQIVND (reference sequence). The CDR3 consists of 19 residues. Between the trimmed V and J ends, which lost 4 bases and 0 bases, there was a span of 25 bases. This CDR3 is CASSTSGRGPGKVSYEQYF. The CDR3, as DNA: TGTGCCAGTAGTACCTCAGGGCGGGGGCCAGGGAAAGTCTCCTACGAGCAGTACTTC.

The rearrangement links TRBV27 to TRBJ2-5; possible D gene TRBD2, 6 bases. Germline CDR1 MNHEY, CDR2 SMNVEV (reference sequence). This CDR3 is built from 15 residues. The germline V and J ends were trimmed by 5 bases and 2 bases, with 15 bases remaining between them. CDR3 amino acids: CASSHLEGLQETQYF. The CDR3 nucleotides read TGTGCCAGCAGTCACCTGGAGGGGCTTCAAGAGACCCAGTACTTC.

The gene calls are TRBV6-2 or TRBV6-3 and TRBJ2-7; 8 positions agree with TRBD2. CDR1 MNHEY and CDR2 SVGEGT come from the germline V gene. V was clipped by 5 bases and J by 5 bases; unmatched bases: 14. This CDR3 is 16 amino acids long. The CDR3 DNA sequence: TGTGCCAGCAGTCGACCGACGGGGGGGCCTCTAAACGAGCAGTACTTC. Translation gives CASSRPTGGPLNEQYF.

CDR3 sequence (DNA): TGTGCCAGCAGCCCTAGACCGAACGCTCACACAGATACGCAGTATTTT. Encoded protein: CASSPRPNAHTDTQYF. The chain links TRBV27 to TRBJ2-3, with unresolved D. V lost 6 bases and J lost 2, with 18 bases in between. Germline assignment: CDR1 MNHEY and CDR2 SMNVEV (reference sequence). CDR3 length: 16 amino acids.

The genes are TRBV28 and TRBJ1-2, with a tentative D call TRBD1 (5 bases). V dropped 9 bases and J dropped 4 bases, with 12 bases sitting between them. Germline-derived CDR1 and CDR2 are MDHEN and SYDVKM. The CDR3 length is 12 residues. This CDR3 is CASKDTSYGYTF. CDR3 coding DNA: TGTGCCAGTAAGGACACCTCCTATGGCTACACCTTC.

V gene TRBV7-9 combines with J gene TRBJ2-7; D is ambiguous. The CDR3 is 14 amino acids. Germline lookup yields CDR1 SEHNR and CDR2 FQNEAQ (reference sequence). V was trimmed by 6 bases and J by 0 bases, leaving 12 bases between them. CDR3 loop: CASSYLTGSYEQYF. The CDR3 DNA reads TGTGCCAGCAGTTACTTAACCGGCTCCTACGAGCAGTACTTC.